This T cell receptor beta chain was identified in a study of graft-versus-host responses after intestinal transplantation. The overall study: Every one of the recipients received anti-thymocyte globulin induction and afterwards took tacrolimus and steroids for about 3 years.

In regard to this clone: Antigen unknown.

Assay: immunoSEQ multiplex PCR; the TCRdb copy retains only in-frame clones and omits some. This table holds about 88,000 clones, around 93% found once. Study-wide results and caveats: Allografts of patients with graft-donor T cell macrochimerism showed high graft-versus-host to host-versus-graft clone ratios. Some GvH clones appeared in ileal mucosa or blood before recipient bone marrow.

Sequencing was performed on unstimulated CD4+ T cells sorted from spleen or lymph node cells, taken before transplant. The sequence was collected from a human donor who was the organ donor for an intestinal transplant.

CDR3: CASSLGGEGNQPQHF. The CDR3 DNA sequence: TGTGCCAGTAGTCTTGGGGGGGAAGGCAATCAGCCCCAGCATTTT. The chain employs TRBV19 and TRBJ1-5; a weak D match, TRBD1 (5 bases). Between the trimmed V and J ends, which lost 5 bases and 2 bases, there was a span of 13 bases. The CDR3 has 15 amino acids. Per the germline V gene, CDR1 is LNHDA and CDR2 is SQIVND (reference sequence). The entire variable domain, with the rest obtained from reference TRBV19 and TRBJ1-5, is as follows: DGGITQSPKYLFRKEGQNVTLSCEQNLNHDAMYWYRQDPGQGLRLIYYSQIVNDFQKGDIAEGYSVSREKKESFPLTVTSAQKNPTAFYLCASSLGGEGNQPQHFGDGTRLSIL.